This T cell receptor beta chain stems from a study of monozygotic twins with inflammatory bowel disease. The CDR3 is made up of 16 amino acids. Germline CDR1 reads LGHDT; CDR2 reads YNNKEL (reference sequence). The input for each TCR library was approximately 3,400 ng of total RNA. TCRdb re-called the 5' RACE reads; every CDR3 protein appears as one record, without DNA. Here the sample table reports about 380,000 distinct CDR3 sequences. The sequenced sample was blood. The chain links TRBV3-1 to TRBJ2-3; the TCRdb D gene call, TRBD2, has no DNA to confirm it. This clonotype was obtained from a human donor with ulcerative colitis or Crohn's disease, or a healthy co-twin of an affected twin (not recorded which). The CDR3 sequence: CASSQIAGGRVDTQYF.